This T cell receptor beta chain was obtained from a study of shared clonotypes between healthy human individuals. Background on the study: The plates for each donor numbered three CD4 naive, three CD4 memory, two CD8 naive and one CD8 memory. Whole-study findings and limits: Naive subsets generally exceeded memory subsets in estimated richness.

Using roughly 200 ng DNA, approximately 27,000 T cell genomes, the sorted-subset replicate PCRs were run. Assay: immunoSEQ multiplex PCR; the TCRdb copy retains only in-frame clones and omits some. The sample yields 2 million to 2.5 million clones, roughly 92% seen once. This clone was found once. Its antigen is undetermined. This CDR3 has 15 residues. From germline, CDR1 is SGHNT and CDR2 YYREEE (reference sequence). V lost 4 bases, J lost 4 bases, and 14 bases lay in between. Sequenced material: naive CD4+ T cells from PBMCs. Sample subset: CD45RA+ positively selected. This chain uses TRBV5-4 with TRBJ2-2; TRBD2 might be the D (6 bases). The sequence was collected from a man aged 18-30 years in good health. Some clones in this sample may be carry-over from other donors' samples. CDR3 DNA sequence: TGTGCCAGCAGCGAAGCGGGTATCGGCACCGGGGAGCTGTTTTTT. Protein: CASSEAGIGTGELFF.